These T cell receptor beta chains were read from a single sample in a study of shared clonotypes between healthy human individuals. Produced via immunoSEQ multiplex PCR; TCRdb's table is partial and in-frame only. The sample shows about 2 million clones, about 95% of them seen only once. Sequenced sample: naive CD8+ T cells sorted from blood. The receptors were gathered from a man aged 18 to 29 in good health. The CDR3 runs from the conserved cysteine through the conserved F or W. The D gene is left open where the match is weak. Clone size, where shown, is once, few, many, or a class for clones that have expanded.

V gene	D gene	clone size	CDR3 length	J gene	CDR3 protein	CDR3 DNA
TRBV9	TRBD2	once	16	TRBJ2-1	CASSVDLAGDYNEQFF	TGTGCCAGCAGCGTAGACCTAGCGGGGGACTACAATGAGCAGTTCTTC
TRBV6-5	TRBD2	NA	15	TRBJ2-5	CASSYGAGGTETQYF	TGTGCCAGCAGTTACGGAGCGGGAGGGACCGAGACCCAGTACTTC
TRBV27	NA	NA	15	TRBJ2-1	CASSPGVGSYNEQFF	TGTGCCAGCAGTCCGGGGGTCGGCTCCTACAATGAGCAGTTCTTC
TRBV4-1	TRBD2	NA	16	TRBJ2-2	CASSPRTSRDTGELFF	TGCGCCAGCAGCCCGCGGACTAGCCGCGACACCGGGGAGCTGTTTTTT
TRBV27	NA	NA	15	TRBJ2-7	CASSLGLARTYEQYF	TGTGCCAGCAGTTTAGGGCTAGCGCGGACCTACGAGCAGTACTTC
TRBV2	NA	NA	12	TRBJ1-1	CAERPLNTEAFF	TGTGCCGAGCGTCCTTTGAACACTGAAGCTTTCTTT
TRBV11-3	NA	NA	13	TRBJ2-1	CASRSGDNNEQFF	TGTGCCAGCAGGTCAGGGGACAACAATGAGCAGTTCTTC
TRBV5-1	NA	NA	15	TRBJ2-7	CASSLLVGGYYEQYF	TGCGCCAGCAGCTTGCTAGTCGGCGGATACTACGAGCAGTACTTC
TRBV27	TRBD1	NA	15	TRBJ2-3	CASSVLAGGPDTQYF	TGTGCCAGCAGTGTGCTAGCAGGGGGCCCAGATACGCAGTATTTT
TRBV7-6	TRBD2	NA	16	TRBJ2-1	CASSLTSGRGYNEQFF	TGTGCCAGCAGCTTAACTAGCGGGAGGGGGTACAATGAGCAGTTCTTC
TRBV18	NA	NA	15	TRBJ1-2	CASSPPWGEGYGYTF	TGTGCCAGCTCACCACCCTGGGGCGAGGGCTATGGCTACACCTTC
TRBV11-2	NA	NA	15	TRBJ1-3	CASSLGAGALNTIYF	TGTGCCAGCAGCTTAGGGGCCGGGGCCCTTAACACCATATATTTT